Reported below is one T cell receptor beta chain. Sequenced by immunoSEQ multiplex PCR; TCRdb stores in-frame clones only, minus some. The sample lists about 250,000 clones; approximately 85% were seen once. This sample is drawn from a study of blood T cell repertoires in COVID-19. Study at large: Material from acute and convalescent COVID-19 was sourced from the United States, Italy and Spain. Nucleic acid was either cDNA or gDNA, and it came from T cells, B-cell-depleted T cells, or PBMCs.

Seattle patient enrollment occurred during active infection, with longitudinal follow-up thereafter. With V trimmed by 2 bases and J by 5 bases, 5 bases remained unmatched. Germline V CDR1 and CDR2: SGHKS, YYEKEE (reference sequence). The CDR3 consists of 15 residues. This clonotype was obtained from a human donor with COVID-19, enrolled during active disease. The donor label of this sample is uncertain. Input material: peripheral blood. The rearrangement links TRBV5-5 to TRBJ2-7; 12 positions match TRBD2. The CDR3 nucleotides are TGTGCCAGCAGCTTAAGACTAGCGGGAGAGGACGAGCAGTACTTC. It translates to CASSLRLAGEDEQYF.